This entry lists 9 T cell receptor beta chains sequenced from one sample in a study of blood T cells in healthy people across ages. Next came a second PCR, run for about 7 to 12 cycles, which used a sample-barcoded 5' primer along with a J-beta primer mix. Via MiXCR, TCRdb re-called the 5' RACE reads, giving one row per CDR3 protein. The sample includes approximately 1.5 million distinct CDR3 sequences, approximately 32% of them seen just once. The material sequenced was blood. The source is a woman aged 25 to 39 in good health.

V usage is TRBV12-3 or TRBV12-4 and J usage is TRBJ2-1; the D gene is possibly TRBD1 (6 bases). This CDR3 region has 15 residues. The V end was cut by 6 bases, the J end by 4 bases, with 16 bases between. The CDR3 DNA follows: TGTGCCAGCAGACCCGGTTCAGGGGTTTACAATGAGCAGTTCTTC. The encoded protein is CASRPGSGVYNEQFF.

This clonotype was detected many times. The J gene is TRBJ2-1, the V gene TRBV4-1; D is unclear. The length of the CDR3 is 14 residues. Trimming left V 0 bases short and J 8 bases short, with 11 bases between. Germline CDR1 is MGHRA and CDR2 is YSYEKL. CDR3 sequence: CASSQDNSWDEQFF. The CDR3 DNA is TGCGCCAGCAGCCAAGATAATTCGTGGGATGAGCAGTTCTTC.

V and J are TRBV3-1 and TRBJ1-5; the D is unclear. Germline V CDR1 and CDR2: LGHDT, YNNKEL (reference sequence). Trimming removed 0 bases at V and 5 bases at J, with 11 bases between. This CDR3 has 15 amino acids. CDR3 DNA sequence: TGTGCCAGCAGCCAAGACCCAGTCAATTATCAGCCCCAGCATTTT. Protein product: CASSQDPVNYQPQHF.

The genes are TRBV3-1 and TRBJ2-1, with D maybe TRBD2 (6 bases). The CDR3 runs to 12 residues. V shed 2 bases and J shed 10 bases, with 9 bases lying between them. Germline CDR1 LGHDT, CDR2 YNNKEL (reference sequence). Written as DNA, the CDR3 is TGTGCCAGCAGCCAAACAGCGGGCGAGCAGTTCTTC. Amino acids: CASSQTAGEQFF.

This clonotype has a handful of counts. The genes are TRBV29-1 and TRBJ1-2, with D perhaps TRBD1 (5 bases). Germline-derived CDR1 and CDR2 are SQVTM and ANQGSEA. CDR3 length equals 12 residues. Deletions cut 5 bases from V and 8 bases from J, with 15 bases between. Here the CDR3 DNA reads TGCAGCGTTCCAACCGGGACGTCGGGCTACACCTTC. This gives the protein CSVPTGTSGYTF.

Regarding this clonotype: Given a much more abundant clone one base away, this may be a read error. For the CDR3, the DNA is TGTGCCGGCAGTTTGGGAGCGGGGGGTTTTAATGAGCAGTTCTTC. This encodes CAGSLGAGGFNEQFF. The chain carries TRBV12-3 or TRBV12-4 and TRBJ2-1; 9 bases align to TRBD2. The CDR3 is 15 residues long.

This rearrangement joins TRBV2 to TRBJ2-1, with D perhaps TRBD1 (5 bases). The CDR3 sequence is 15 residues long. Germline V gives CDR1 SNHLY, CDR2 FYNNEI. The V gene lost 3 bases and the J gene lost 0 bases, with 9 bases spanning the gap. The CDR3 spells CASSDLDNSYNEQFF. The CDR3 region has the DNA TGTGCCAGCAGTGACCTGGACAACTCCTACAATGAGCAGTTCTTC. The variable domain in full, with the rest retrieved from reference TRBV2 and TRBJ2-1, is EPEVTQTPSHQVTQMGQEVILRCVPISNHLYFYWYRQILGQKVEFLVSFYNNEISEKSEIFDDQFSVERPDGSNFTLKIRSTKLEDSAMYFCASSDLDNSYNEQFFGPGTRLTVL.

The chain employs TRBV27 and TRBJ2-1; a possible D gene is TRBD1 (5 bases). Looked up from germline, CDR1 is MNHEY and CDR2 is SMNVEV (reference sequence). V was trimmed by 3 bases and J by 6 bases, leaving 18 bases between them. The CDR3 spans 16 residues. The CDR3 DNA reads as TGTGCCAGCAGTTTGATCCTCCCGGAAGGGGTCAATGAGCAGTTCTTC. Protein: CASSLILPEGVNEQFF.

The chain employs TRBV9 and TRBJ1-2, with a weak D call TRBD1 (6 bases). CDR3 length: 12 amino acids. Between the trimmed V and J ends, which lost 4 bases and 9 bases, there was a span of 13 bases. Germline V gene lookup returns CDR1 SGDLS and CDR2 YYNGEE. The CDR3 DNA sequence: TGTGCCAGCAGCACCGGAGGGGGACGCTACACCTTC. It is translated as CASSTGGGRYTF.